Following are 20 T cell receptor beta chains from one sample sequenced in a study of liver allograft versus peripheral blood T cells. The overall study: Liver transplant recipients had T cell receptor repertoires compared between transplanted liver and peripheral blood.

MiXCR was run by TCRdb on the reads, yielding one entry per CDR3 protein. The table has approximately 9,800 distinct CDR3 sequences, about 25% seen once. Receptors were obtained from a human patient who had a liver transplant. Some of the T cells might come from the graft donor.

Sample share makes this clonotype medium-sized. V is TRBV10-3 and J is TRBJ1-3; no reliable D call. V was shortened by 0 bases and J by 4 bases, with 13 bases between the two germline ends. The CDR3 spans 16 residues. Per the germline V gene, CDR1 is ENHRY and CDR2 is SYGVKD. The CDR3 spells CAISESMMGEGNTIYF. CDR3 in DNA: TGTGCCATCAGTGAGTCCATGATGGGTGAAGGAAACACCATATATTTT.

V gene TRBV10-3 combines with J gene TRBJ2-5, with 12 bases lining up with TRBD2. This CDR3 has 16 residues. Germline V lookup: CDR1 ENHRY, CDR2 SYGVKD. V trimming: 4 bases; J trimming: 1 base; junction bases outside the gene matches: 4. The CDR3 loop reads CAISGASGGAQETQYF. CDR3 sequence (DNA): TGTGCCATCAGTGGGGCTAGCGGGGGGGCCCAAGAGACCCAGTACTTC.

The chain recombines TRBV28 with TRBJ1-3, with 7 bases that match TRBD1. Looked up from germline, CDR1 is MDHEN and CDR2 is SYDVKM. The CDR3 is 15 residues long. Trimming cost V 1 base and J 4 bases; bases outside gene matches: 4. The CDR3: CASSLYVTGGNTIYF. CDR3 in DNA: TGTGCCAGCAGTTTATACGTGACAGGGGGAAACACCATATATTTT.

This chain connects TRBV30 to TRBJ1-5; 7 nucleotides agree with TRBD1. The CDR3 contains 14 residues. CDR1 and CDR2 from the germline V gene are GTSNPN and SVGIG (reference sequence). The junction had 4 bases not matched to a gene; V was cut back by 0 bases and J by 5 bases. The CDR3 DNA is TGTGCCTGGAGTGTAGGAGGGGGCCATCAGCCCCAGCATTTT. Translated: CAWSVGGGHQPQHF.

As concerns this clonotype: Being one base from a much bigger clone, this may be a read error. This chain connects TRBV6-6 to TRBJ2-1; TRBD2 matches at 11 bases. Germline CDR1 and CDR2: MNHNY and SVGAGI (reference sequence). The trim removed 5 bases at V and 5 bases at J, leaving 8 bases unmatched. The CDR3 has 16 amino acids. CDR3 amino acids: CASSEALAGGDNEQFF. The CDR3 DNA is TGTGCCAGCAGTGAAGCGCTAGCGGGGGGAGACAATGAGCAGTTCTTC.

This clonotype is classed as medium-sized (0.01 to 0.1%). The J gene is TRBJ2-1, the V gene TRBV6-2 or TRBV6-3; 13 positions agree with TRBD2. V lost 0 bases, J lost 3 bases, and 2 bases stayed unmatched. Germline V gene lookup returns CDR1 MNHEY and CDR2 SVGEGT. The CDR3 is 17 amino acids. The CDR3 nucleotides read TGTGCCAGCAGTTACTCGGGACTAGCGGGAATCTACAATGAGCAGTTCTTC. Its translation: CASSYSGLAGIYNEQFF.

This clonotype occurred a few times. V usage is TRBV6-1 and J usage is TRBJ2-5; 7 bases map to TRBD2. The germline gives CDR1 MNHNS, CDR2 SASEGT. The CDR3 consists of 16 residues. With V trimmed by 5 bases and J by 5 bases, 14 bases remained unmatched. The CDR3 loop reads CASSYLSREEAETQYF. In DNA, the CDR3 is TGTGCCAGCAGTTACTTGAGCCGGGAGGAAGCCGAGACCCAGTACTTC.

This clonotype has a count of ten or more. The rearrangement joins TRBV6-5 to TRBJ2-3; 9 bases fit TRBD1. With V trimmed by 5 bases and J by 0 bases, 3 bases remained unmatched. The CDR3 covers 15 residues. Germline V CDR1 and CDR2: MNHEY, SVGAGI. In DNA form, the CDR3 reads TGTGCCAGCAGTCCACAGGGGGCAAGCACAGATACGCAGTATTTT. Its translation: CASSPQGASTDTQYF.

By share, this clonotype ranks as medium-sized (0.01 to 0.1%). J is TRBJ2-7 and V is TRBV27; tentative D call: TRBD2 (5 bases). The CDR3 extends over 16 amino acids. Germline-derived CDR1 and CDR2 are MNHEY and SMNVEV (reference sequence). V was cut by 4 bases and J by 1 base, with 17 bases left in between. The CDR3 region is CASSSAGQTLSYEQYF. CDR3 sequence (DNA): TGTGCCAGCAGTTCCGCGGGTCAGACTCTATCCTACGAGCAGTACTTC.

This clonotype is medium-sized in the sample. V usage is TRBV29-1 and J usage is TRBJ1-2; 7 nucleotides agree with TRBD1. The CDR3 has 15 residues. Germline CDR1 SQVTM, CDR2 ANQGSEA. With 2 bases clipped from V and 8 bases from J, the junction kept 14 bases outside the gene matches. CDR3 sequence reads: CSVEPSATGMGGYTF. The CDR3 DNA reads as TGCAGCGTTGAACCGTCCGCGACAGGGATGGGAGGCTACACCTTC.

This clonotype was found a few times. The CDR3 spells CASSRLENTEAFF. CDR3 nucleotides: TGTGCCAGCTCACGTCTAGAGAACACTGAAGCTTTCTTT. This sequence joins TRBV18 and TRBJ1-1; D not resolved. Trimming cost V 4 bases and J 1 base, with 7 bases left between them. Looked up from germline, CDR1 is KGHSH and CDR2 is LQKENI. The CDR3 runs 13 residues.

This clonotype was observed a handful of times. The CDR3 loop reads CSATRTGLATQYF. CDR3 in DNA: TGCAGTGCTACCCGGACAGGGTTAGCTACGCAGTATTTT. J is TRBJ2-3 and V is TRBV20-1, with 8 bases aligning to TRBD1. Germline V gene lookup returns CDR1 DFQATT and CDR2 SNEGSKA (reference sequence). The junction had 8 bases not matched to a gene; V was cut back by 4 bases and J by 8 bases. The CDR3 consists of 13 residues.

This clonotype has at least ten counts. The chain is built from TRBV20-1 and TRBJ1-6, with 7 positions matching TRBD1. Unmatched junction bases numbered 8, after V lost 2 bases and J lost 1 base. In germline, CDR1 is DFQATT, CDR2 SNEGSKA (reference sequence). The CDR3 is 17 amino acids. This CDR3 reads CSARNDREGSYNSPLHF. The DNA for the CDR3 is TGCAGTGCTAGAAACGACAGGGAGGGATCCTATAATTCACCCCTCCACTTT.

This clonotype is medium-sized (0.01 to 0.1%) within its sample. The chain joins TRBV10-3 to TRBJ2-7; TRBD2 aligns across 7 bases. The CDR3 runs to 14 residues. V was clipped by 4 bases and J by 0 bases; unmatched bases: 3. Germline-derived CDR1 and CDR2 are ENHRY and SYGVKD. CDR3 residues: CAISASGTSYEQYF. In DNA, the CDR3 is TGTGCCATCAGTGCCAGCGGGACCTCCTACGAGCAGTACTTC.

Within the sample, this clonotype is medium-sized (0.01 to 0.1%). The rearrangement uses TRBV10-3 and TRBJ2-1, with TRBD2 as a possible D gene (6 bases). The germline CDR1 and CDR2 sequences are ENHRY and SYGVKD. The V end lost 5 bases, the J end lost 8 bases, and 19 bases lay between the germline ends. This CDR3 has 15 amino acids. CDR3 sequence: CAISRGGGIFDEQFF. The CDR3 nucleotides are TGTGCCATCAGTAGGGGAGGCGGGATATTCGATGAGCAGTTCTTC.

This sequence joins TRBV7-9 and TRBJ1-5; the D is unclear. The CDR3 contains 12 residues. From germline, CDR1 is SEHNR and CDR2 FQNEAQ (reference sequence). V lost 8 bases to trimming and J lost 4 bases, with 9 bases between them. The CDR3 region has the DNA TGTGCCAGCGGGCTCAATAATCAGCCCCAGCATTTT. It codes for CASGLNNQPQHF.

This rearrangement joins TRBV3-1 to TRBJ1-6; no reliable D call. Germline V gene sequence: CDR1 LGHDT, CDR2 YNNKEL (reference sequence). This CDR3 has 13 amino acids. Trimming removed 2 bases from V and 10 bases from J, with 9 bases in between. The CDR3 here is CASSQTPNSPLHF. In DNA form, the CDR3 reads TGTGCCAGCAGCCAAACCCCAAACTCACCCCTCCACTTT.

This clonotype is termed medium-sized. The chain uses TRBV7-2 and TRBJ2-3, with D hard to call. V gave up 1 base and J gave up 3 bases, with 8 bases separating them. The CDR3 has 14 residues. From germline, CDR1 is SGHTA and CDR2 FQGNSA. The CDR3, as DNA: TGTGCCAGCAGCTTAGATGTCGGAACAGATACGCAGTATTTT. The encoded protein is CASSLDVGTDTQYF.

V and J are TRBV29-1 and TRBJ1-1; 7 nucleotides agree with TRBD1. There are 15 residues in the CDR3. V was clipped by 0 bases and J by 1 base; unmatched bases: 5. Germline loops: CDR1 SQVTM, CDR2 ANQGSEA. The CDR3 loop is CSVEDTGAENTEAFF. The CDR3 DNA sequence: TGCAGCGTTGAAGACACAGGGGCGGAGAACACTGAAGCTTTCTTT.

The rearrangement uses TRBV6-1 and TRBJ1-1; TRBD1 might be the D (5 bases). The germline V gene has CDR1 MNHNS and CDR2 SASEGT. V lost 4 bases and J lost 11, with 14 bases in between. The CDR3 sequence is 12 residues long. Here the CDR3 reads CASSVDERGAFF. As DNA, the CDR3 is TGTGCCAGCAGTGTTGACGAGCGGGGGGCTTTCTTT.